This entry lists 24 T cell receptor beta chains sequenced from one sample in a study of blood T cell repertoires in COVID-19. Clones were read by immunoSEQ multiplex PCR, and TCRdb kept only the in-frame ones, dropping some. The sample shows 150,000 to 200,000 clones, about 86% of them seen only once. Sequenced input: peripheral blood. Receptors originate from a woman in her 70s with COVID-19, enrolled during active disease.

The rearrangement links TRBV6-6 to TRBJ1-1; D perhaps matches TRBD1 (6 bases). Germline-derived CDR1 and CDR2 are MNHNY and SVGAGI (reference sequence). The CDR3 runs 14 residues. V gave up 0 bases and J gave up 6 bases, with 11 bases separating them. CDR3 DNA: TGTGCCAGCAGTTACTCGGACAGACCAGCTGAAGCTTTCTTT. It is translated as CASSYSDRPAEAFF.

J is TRBJ2-2 and V is TRBV5-6, with 16 nucleotides matching TRBD2. J was trimmed by 7 bases and V by 5 bases; bases with no gene match: 11. The CDR3 loop spans 18 amino acids. Germline V CDR1 and CDR2: SGHDT, YYEEEE. CDR3 DNA sequence: TGTGCCAGCAGGTCGACGGGACTAGCGGGAGGGTATCACGGGGAGCTGTTTTTT. Translating gives CASRSTGLAGGYHGELFF.

In its sample, this clone was seen once. This sequence joins TRBV30 and TRBJ2-7, with 7 nucleotides matching TRBD1. The germline gives CDR1 GTSNPN, CDR2 SVGIG (reference sequence). With V trimmed by 7 bases and J by 5 bases, 11 bases remained unmatched. This CDR3 contains 13 residues. For the CDR3, the DNA is TGTGCCTCGACCGGGACAGCACGACACGAGCAGTACTTC. Encoded protein: CASTGTARHEQYF.

This clone has a handful of counts. This sample includes further DNA sequences coding for the same CDR3. The rearrangement links TRBV5-4 to TRBJ1-2, with TRBD1 identical over 7 bases. This CDR3 spans 13 amino acids. The ends lost 4 bases at V and 2 bases at J; junction bases unmatched: 2. Germline V gives CDR1 SGHNT, CDR2 YYREEE (reference sequence). The CDR3 loop reads CASSPTGNYGYTF. The DNA of the CDR3 is TGTGCCAGCAGCCCGACAGGGAACTATGGCTACACCTTC. The full variable domain, rest sourced from reference TRBV5-4 and TRBJ1-2, is ETGVTQSPTHLIKTRGQQVTLRCSSQSGHNTVSWYQQALGQGPQFIFQYYREEENGRGNFPPRFSGLQFPNYSSELNVNALELDDSALYLCASSPTGNYGYTFGSGTRLTVV.

The CDR3 coding sequence is TGTGCCAGCAGAGAAAGACAGGGCGGTTCACCCCTCCACTTT. Translating gives CASRERQGGSPLHF. The V and J genes are TRBV28 and TRBJ1-6; 7 nucleotides agree with TRBD1. J lost 9 bases, V lost 6 bases, and 8 bases had no gene match. CDR1 and CDR2 from the germline V gene are MDHEN and SYDVKM. The CDR3 length is 14 residues.

This chain joins TRBV28 and TRBJ1-4; D call uncertain. V shed 2 bases and J shed 0 bases, with 10 bases lying between them. The CDR3 has 16 amino acids. Germline V gives CDR1 MDHEN, CDR2 SYDVKM. CDR3 sequence: CASSLRSRPTNEKLFF. DNA of the CDR3: TGTGCCAGCAGTTTAAGGAGTCGACCAACTAATGAAAAACTGTTTTTT.

The J gene is TRBJ1-2, the V gene TRBV5-1; maybe TRBD1 (6 bases). The CDR3 consists of 14 residues. Germline CDR1 is SGHRS and CDR2 is YFSETQ. V lost 4 bases, J lost 4 bases, and 14 bases lay in between. The CDR3 reads CASSPPGAGYGYTF. The CDR3 DNA is TGCGCCAGCAGCCCTCCAGGGGCTGGCTATGGCTACACCTTC.

With regard to this clone: Other nucleotide sequences in the sample specify the same CDR3. The rearrangement links TRBV7-2 to TRBJ2-7, with 10 bases lining up with TRBD2. Germline V gene sequence: CDR1 SGHTA, CDR2 FQGNSA. J gave up 3 bases and V 1 base, and 3 bases lay outside the gene matches. The CDR3 spans 15 residues. CDR3 sequence reads: CASSLGPSGSYEQYF. The CDR3 region has the DNA TGTGCCAGCAGCTTAGGGCCTAGCGGGAGCTACGAGCAGTACTTC.

This clone has a handful of counts. The chain links TRBV5-6 to TRBJ2-7; 7 nucleotides align to TRBD1. Germline V gene lookup returns CDR1 SGHDT and CDR2 YYEEEE. This CDR3 contains 14 residues. Trimming took 0 bases from V and 4 from J; bases not matched to a gene: 4. The CDR3 DNA follows: TGTGCCAGCAGCTTGGGCGACAGGGCTTACGAGCAGTACTTC. Protein: CASSLGDRAYEQYF.

The rearrangement uses TRBV14 and TRBJ2-3; TRBD2 aligns across 8 bases. Per germline, CDR1 SGHDN and CDR2 FVKESK. J lost 5 bases, V lost 4 bases, and 8 bases had no gene match. CDR3 length: 15 residues. The CDR3 loop is CASSPGLGRRDTQYF. The CDR3, as DNA: TGTGCCAGCAGCCCGGGACTAGGGAGGCGAGATACGCAGTATTTT.

This chain connects TRBV19 to TRBJ1-1, with 9 bases that match TRBD1. Looked up from germline, CDR1 is LNHDA and CDR2 is SQIVND (reference sequence). The CDR3 runs 15 residues. Trimming removed 6 bases from V and 1 base from J; junction bases left unmatched: 6. The CDR3 DNA reads as TGTGCCAGTAGCAGAATGGACAGGGGGAACACTGAAGCTTTCTTT. It codes for CASSRMDRGNTEAFF. The full variable domain, rest sourced from reference TRBV19 and TRBJ1-1, is DGGITQSPKYLFRKEGQNVTLSCEQNLNHDAMYWYRQDPGQGLRLIYYSQIVNDFQKGDIAEGYSVSREKKESFPLTVTSAQKNPTAFYLCASSRMDRGNTEAFFGQGTRLTVV.

The rearrangement links TRBV5-4 to TRBJ2-5; 11 bases align to TRBD1. Germline V gene sequence: CDR1 SGHNT, CDR2 YYREEE (reference sequence). There are 13 residues in the CDR3. V trimming: 5 bases; J trimming: 4 bases; junction bases outside the gene matches: 1. The CDR3 region has the DNA TGTGCCAGCAGTGGACAGGGGGCAGAGACCCAGTACTTC. This gives the protein CASSGQGAETQYF.

The chain joins TRBV3-1 (or the pseudogene TRBV3-2) to TRBJ1-5; D is undetermined. Per the germline V gene, CDR1 is LGHDT and CDR2 is YNNKEL (reference sequence). Trimming took off 3 bases at V and 0 bases at J, with 12 bases between the two ends. The CDR3 covers 16 residues. CDR3: CASSQDPPGSNQPQHF. The CDR3 DNA follows: TGTGCCAGCAGCCAGGATCCCCCGGGTAGCAATCAGCCCCAGCATTTT.

The chain is built from TRBV5-1 and TRBJ2-7; D possibly corresponds to TRBD1 (5 bases). The germline V and J ends were trimmed by 3 bases and 4 bases, with 8 bases remaining between them. Germline assignment: CDR1 SGHRS and CDR2 YFSETQ. The CDR3 extends over 12 amino acids. CDR3 DNA sequence: TGCGCCAGCAGCTCTCAGGGTTACGAGCAGTACTTC. It yields the protein CASSSQGYEQYF. Full variable domain (rest looked up from reference TRBV5-1 and TRBJ2-7): KAGVTQTPRYLIKTRGQQVTLSCSPISGHRSVSWYQQTPGQGLQFLFEYFSETQRNKGNFPGRFSGRQFSNSRSEMNVSTLELGDSALYLCASSSQGYEQYFGPGTRLTVT.

The gene calls are TRBV5-6 and TRBJ2-3, with D perhaps TRBD1 (6 bases). This CDR3 is built from 15 residues. V shed 4 bases and J shed 7 bases, with 19 bases lying between them. Germline V gene sequence: CDR1 SGHDT, CDR2 YYEEEE. The chain's CDR3 is CASSKWTENSYTQYF. Here the CDR3 DNA reads TGTGCCAGCAGCAAGTGGACAGAAAATTCTTATACGCAGTATTTT.

The V and J genes are TRBV20-1 and TRBJ2-3; no firm D call. Germline V lookup: CDR1 DFQATT, CDR2 SNEGSKA (reference sequence). CDR3 length equals 11 residues. The V end lost 5 bases, the J end lost 2 bases, and 5 bases lay between the germline ends. The CDR3 loop reads CSAFLTDTQYF. In DNA, the CDR3 is TGCAGTGCTTTCCTCACAGATACGCAGTATTTT.

The chain carries TRBV20-1 and TRBJ1-5; D perhaps matches TRBD1 (6 bases). This CDR3 is built from 13 residues. V shed 3 bases and J shed 7 bases, with 13 bases lying between them. Germline CDR1 reads DFQATT; CDR2 reads SNEGSKA (reference sequence). CDR3 coding DNA: TGCAGTGCTAGTACAGGGATGGGGCAGCCCCAGCATTTT. Translation gives CSASTGMGQPQHF.

The chain combines TRBV10-3 with TRBJ1-1; 12 nucleotides align to TRBD1. The germline V gene has CDR1 ENHRY and CDR2 SYGVKD. The V segment lost 7 bases and the J segment 1 base; nucleotides outside the gene matches: 7. The CDR3 spans 16 residues. This CDR3 reads CAITTGTGGANTEAFF. The CDR3 region has the DNA TGTGCCATCACTACCGGGACAGGGGGCGCGAACACTGAAGCTTTCTTT.

This CDR3 is CASSRGLAGVQETQYF. DNA of the CDR3: TGTGCCAGCAGTAGGGGACTAGCGGGGGTCCAAGAGACCCAGTACTTC. The chain uses TRBV6-2 or TRBV6-3 and TRBJ2-5; 14 nucleotides align to TRBD2. Germline CDR1 reads MNHEY; CDR2 reads SVGEGT. The CDR3 has 16 residues. With V trimmed by 5 bases and J by 1 base, 3 bases remained unmatched.

This sequence joins TRBV24-1 and TRBJ2-1; weak D call: TRBD2 (6 bases). Trimming cost V 9 bases and J 12 bases, with 14 bases left between them. The germline V gene has CDR1 KGHDR and CDR2 SFDVKD. The CDR3 contains 11 residues. Here the CDR3 reads CATSGGSGQFF. DNA of the CDR3: TGTGCCACCTCCGGGGGTTCGGGGCAGTTCTTC.

V gene TRBV28 combines with J gene TRBJ2-1, with 8 nucleotides matching TRBD1. V lost 8 bases and J lost 5; bases outside the gene matches: 11. The CDR3 runs 15 residues. Germline lookup yields CDR1 MDHEN and CDR2 SYDVKM. The CDR3 nucleotides are TGTGCCAGCGCCTGGGGACAGGACTACAACAATGAGCAGTTCTTC. Its protein product is CASAWGQDYNNEQFF.

The rearrangement uses TRBV7-3 and TRBJ2-3, with 7 positions matching TRBD1. Germline V CDR1 and CDR2: SGHTA, FQGTGA. Trimming took 5 bases from V and 3 from J; bases not matched to a gene: 5. The CDR3 has 14 residues. The CDR3 DNA sequence: TGTGCCAGCAGCGAGGGGGCCGGGACAGATACGCAGTATTTT. The encoded protein is CASSEGAGTDTQYF.

The chain is built from TRBV14 and TRBJ1-2; 8 positions match TRBD1. This CDR3 is built from 15 residues. Trimming cost V 3 bases and J 4 bases; bases outside gene matches: 7. Germline V gives CDR1 SGHDN, CDR2 FVKESK. Written as DNA, the CDR3 is TGTGCCAGCAGCCAGGCCGGGACAGGAGCCTATGGCTACACCTTC. Amino acids: CASSQAGTGAYGYTF.

This chain links TRBV5-1 with TRBJ2-1, with D tentatively TRBD2 (6 bases). CDR3 size: 17 residues. Trimming shortened V by 5 bases and J by 3 bases, and 21 bases separated the two germline ends. CDR1 and CDR2 from the germline V gene are SGHRS and YFSETQ. The CDR3 DNA reads as TGCGCCAGCAGTGAGAAAGCCGGCGGGGTCTACTACAATGAGCAGTTCTTC. Translation gives CASSEKAGGVYYNEQFF.